These 25 T cell receptor beta chains were all obtained from the same sample, sequenced in a study of T-cell memory formation after mild COVID-19 (dated by TCRdb to the early 2020s). Receptor libraries were prepared by 5' RACE. Instrument on record: Illumina NovaSeq 6000. The raw public reads went through TCRdb reprocessing: fastp at Q25, MiXCR clone calling, in-frame beta chains kept. Identical CDR3 protein sequences are pooled into one entry, listed with their most common genes and DNA. The sample table records a few hundred thousand distinct CDR3 sequences; around 8% of these occur just once. The ten biggest clones cover 20% to 25% of the sample. Sequenced sample: PBMCs or a T cell subset sorted from them (not recorded which). The receptors were gathered from a young man who had mild COVID-19 (a few samples of this study predate the infection). The sample titles of this study are shuffled in the database, so cell type and time point are left out; the donor was told from shared clones.

The J gene is TRBJ1-1, the V gene TRBV2, with D maybe TRBD1 (5 bases). Germline V gives CDR1 SNHLY, CDR2 FYNNEI. V lost 3 bases to trimming and J lost 7 bases, with 15 bases between them. The CDR3 spans 14 residues. CDR3 bases: TGTGCCAGCAGTGACAGGGATGTGTTCAATGAAGCTTTCTTT. It yields the protein CASSDRDVFNEAFF.

V and J are TRBV15 and TRBJ2-5; 10 bases are a match to TRBD1. Germline CDR1 is LNHNV and CDR2 is YYDKDF (reference sequence). The ends lost 5 bases at V and 4 bases at J; junction bases unmatched: 22. The CDR3 has 20 residues. The CDR3 protein is CATSLQHRLRQGAGAETQYF. The CDR3 nucleotides are TGTGCCACCAGCCTTCAGCACCGTCTAAGACAGGGGGCGGGGGCAGAGACCCAGTACTTC.

This clonotype showed up just a few times. The V and J genes are TRBV29-1 and TRBJ2-5; 7 bases line up with TRBD1. The CDR3 consists of 12 residues. Losses at the gene ends were 6 bases for V and 5 bases for J; bases not matched to a gene: 6. CDR1 and CDR2 from the germline V gene are SQVTM and ANQGSEA. The CDR3 loop is CSVTGVEETQYF. The CDR3 region has the DNA TGCAGCGTAACAGGGGTCGAGGAGACCCAGTACTTC.

The V and J genes are TRBV27 and TRBJ2-1, with TRBD1 matching 9 bases. Trimming cost V 6 bases and J 0 bases; bases outside gene matches: 3. CDR1 is MNHEY and CDR2 is SMNVEV in the germline V gene (reference sequence). There are 15 residues in the CDR3. In DNA form, the CDR3 reads TGTGCCAGCAGGGGGACAGGGAGCTCCTACAATGAGCAGTTCTTC. Translating it yields CASRGTGSSYNEQFF.

This clonotype showed up just a few times. This chain uses TRBV7-9 with TRBJ1-5; the D gene is possibly TRBD1 (6 bases). The germline CDR1 and CDR2 sequences are SEHNR and FQNEAQ (reference sequence). This CDR3 has 15 amino acids. The germline V and J ends were trimmed by 1 base and 7 bases, with 14 bases remaining between them. The CDR3 is CASSLEGGVWQPQHF. CDR3 coding DNA: TGTGCCAGCAGCTTAGAGGGGGGGGTCTGGCAGCCCCAGCATTTT.

V is TRBV6-5 and J is TRBJ1-2, with TRBD1 matching over 8 bases. J gave up 2 bases and V 0 bases, and 2 bases lay outside the gene matches. Germline V gene data show CDR1 as MNHEY and CDR2 as SVGAGI. This CDR3 is 15 amino acids long. CDR3 loop: CASSYSAGGNYGYTF. DNA for the CDR3: TGTGCCAGCAGTTACTCGGCAGGGGGCAACTATGGCTACACCTTC.

This clonotype has just a few counts. The chain is built from TRBV7-2 and TRBJ2-5, with unresolved D. Germline V gene data show CDR1 as SGHTA and CDR2 as FQGNSA. The CDR3 is made up of 14 amino acids. V was shortened by 7 bases and J by 7 bases, with 19 bases between the two germline ends. DNA for the CDR3: TGTGCCAGCACCAAGGAACTACCCGGTGGGACCCAGTACTTC. Amino acids: CASTKELPGGTQYF.

The chain joins TRBV7-6 to TRBJ2-2; 8 bases map to TRBD2. The CDR3 length is 17 residues. Per germline, CDR1 SGHVS and CDR2 FNYEAQ. V shed 5 bases and J 0 bases; nucleotides not matched to a gene: 8. The DNA for the CDR3 is TGTGCCAGCAGCCGGCCGGGGGGGACGGCGAACACCGGGGAGCTGTTTTTT. This encodes CASSRPGGTANTGELFF.

The chain couples TRBV6-5 to TRBJ2-4; TRBD1 agrees at 7 bases. Trimming cost V 4 bases and J 3 bases; bases outside gene matches: 6. This CDR3 is built from 15 residues. Germline V gene data show CDR1 as MNHEY and CDR2 as SVGAGI. CDR3 region: CASSSPGQDKNIQYF. The CDR3 bases are TGTGCCAGCAGTTCCCCCGGACAGGACAAAAACATTCAGTACTTC.

This clonotype was seen only a few times. The chain recombines TRBV7-3 with TRBJ2-1; the match to TRBD2 covers 16 bases. Germline CDR1 and CDR2: SGHTA and FQGTGA. V dropped 4 bases and J dropped 14; count of bases not matched to a gene: 5. The CDR3 totals 14 residues. The CDR3 bases are TGTGCCAGCAGCTCGGGACTAGCGGGGGGGAAGGAGTTCTTC. Its translation: CASSSGLAGGKEFF. Looking up the rest from reference TRBV7-3 and TRBJ2-1 gives the full variable domain: GAGVSQTPSNKVTEKGKYVELRCDPISGHTALYWYRQSLGQGPEFLIYFQGTGAADDSGLPNDRFFAVRPEGSVSTLKIQRTERGDSAVYLCASSSGLAGGKEFFGPGTRLTVL.

This clonotype came up many times. The gene calls are TRBV4-3 and TRBJ1-1, with 9 bases matching TRBD1. Trimming cost V 5 bases and J 5 bases; bases outside gene matches: 9. The CDR3 extends over 15 amino acids. Germline-derived CDR1 and CDR2 are LGHNA and YSLEER. The chain's CDR3 is CASSDGTGFVTEAFF. CDR3 coding DNA: TGCGCCAGCAGCGACGGGACAGGGTTCGTTACTGAAGCTTTCTTT.

This chain uses TRBV5-4 with TRBJ1-6; D is unresolved. Germline V CDR1 and CDR2: SGHNT, YYREEE (reference sequence). The V gene lost 7 bases and the J gene lost 5 bases, with 10 bases spanning the gap. This CDR3 region has 13 residues. The CDR3 DNA reads as TGTGCCAGCGGACCGTTACATAATTCACCCCTCCACTTT. Protein sequence: CASGPLHNSPLHF. Full variable domain (outside the CDR3, taken from reference TRBV5-4 and TRBJ1-6): ETGVTQSPTHLIKTRGQQVTLRCSSQSGHNTVSWYQQALGQGPQFIFQYYREEENGRGNFPPRFSGLQFPNYSSELNVNALELDDSALYLCASGPLHNSPLHFGNGTRLTVT.

This clonotype has at least ten counts. The chain recombines TRBV7-2 with TRBJ2-3; possible D gene TRBD1, 6 bases. The CDR3 consists of 15 residues. The germline CDR1 and CDR2 sequences are SGHTA and FQGNSA. V was trimmed by 6 bases and J by 2 bases, leaving 15 bases between them. This chain's CDR3 is CASSTGTHPTDTQYF. The CDR3 region has the DNA TGTGCCAGCAGTACAGGGACGCACCCCACAGATACGCAGTATTTT.

This clonotype has only a few counts. The chain employs TRBV20-1 and TRBJ2-7, with TRBD1 identical over 9 bases. Germline trimming cut 1 base from V and 5 bases from J; bases unmatched to any gene: 9. Germline V CDR1 and CDR2: DFQATT, SNEGSKA (reference sequence). The CDR3 covers 15 residues. DNA of the CDR3: TGCAGTGCTAGAGCGGCCGGGACAGGGTTCCACGAGCAGTACTTC. Amino acid sequence: CSARAAGTGFHEQYF.

Only one count was recorded for this clonotype. This chain's CDR3 is CASSLSLGTGDQPQHF. For the CDR3, the DNA is TGTGCCAGCAGTTTATCCTTAGGGACAGGGGATCAGCCCCAGCATTTT. The chain links TRBV27 to TRBJ1-5; TRBD1 matches at 10 bases. Germline loops: CDR1 MNHEY, CDR2 SMNVEV (reference sequence). The CDR3 is made up of 16 amino acids. Losses at the gene ends were 0 bases for V and 5 bases for J; bases not matched to a gene: 4.

J is TRBJ1-1 and V is TRBV18; TRBD1 is a possible D gene (5 bases). The germline V gene encodes CDR1 KGHSH and CDR2 LQKENI. V lost 4 bases, J lost 7 bases, and 16 bases lay in between. This CDR3 comprises 14 residues. DNA for the CDR3: TGTGCCAGCTCACAGGACACCCCTGAGCTTGAAGCTTTCTTT. Translation: CASSQDTPELEAFF.

This sequence joins TRBV3-1 and TRBJ2-2; a possible D gene is TRBD1 (5 bases). This CDR3 has 17 amino acids. V was cut by 2 bases and J by 2 bases, with 15 bases left in between. CDR1 and CDR2 from the germline V gene are LGHDT and YNNKEL (reference sequence). The CDR3 reads CASSQTTTEPNTGELFF. CDR3 sequence (DNA): TGTGCCAGCAGCCAAACTACGACAGAGCCTAACACCGGGGAGCTGTTTTTT.

The chain links TRBV19 to TRBJ2-1; TRBD1 matches 9 bases. The V and J ends lost 2 bases and 7 bases, in that order; junction bases with no gene match: 3. The V gene's germline CDR1 is LNHDA and CDR2 SQIVND (reference sequence). The CDR3 is 14 amino acids. In DNA form, the CDR3 reads TGTGCCAGTAGTATACCCGGGACAGGGAATGAGCAGTTCTTC. Protein: CASSIPGTGNEQFF. Supplemented by reference TRBV19 and TRBJ2-1, the full variable domain reads DGGITQSPKYLFRKEGQNVTLSCEQNLNHDAMYWYRQDPGQGLRLIYYSQIVNDFQKGDIAEGYSVSREKKESFPLTVTSAQKNPTAFYLCASSIPGTGNEQFFGPGTRLTVL.

There are many counts of this clonotype. A read error may account for a junction end that differs from germline. This chain links TRBV4-3 with TRBJ1-2, with a possible D match to TRBD1 (6 bases). The CDR3 covers 16 residues. CDR1 and CDR2 (germline): LGHNA, YSLEER. The CDR3 DNA sequence: TGCCCCAGCAGGGGTTTTTCGAGGTCGGGGGACTATGGCTACACCTTC. Its translation: CPSRGFSRSGDYGYTF.

The J gene is TRBJ2-1, the V gene TRBV19, with 11 bases lining up with TRBD1. Germline V gives CDR1 LNHDA, CDR2 SQIVND (reference sequence). The ends lost 5 bases at V and 6 bases at J; junction bases unmatched: 6. The CDR3 sequence is 15 residues long. The CDR3 DNA is TGTGCCAGTAGTCCTGGGACAGGGGGTGGCAATGAGCAGTTCTTC. It translates to CASSPGTGGGNEQFF. The variable domain in full, with the rest retrieved from reference TRBV19 and TRBJ2-1, is DGGITQSPKYLFRKEGQNVTLSCEQNLNHDAMYWYRQDPGQGLRLIYYSQIVNDFQKGDIAEGYSVSREKKESFPLTVTSAQKNPTAFYLCASSPGTGGGNEQFFGPGTRLTVL.

There are many counts of this clonotype. At one end the junction does not follow the germline gene, possibly because of a read error. This chain links TRBV5-1 with TRBJ1-5; 8 bases align to TRBD1. This CDR3 contains 13 residues. Germline V CDR1 and CDR2: SGHRS, YFSETQ. The CDR3 sequence: CASSLDREQPQHF. The DNA for the CDR3 is TGCGCCAGCAGTTTGGACAGGGAACAGCCCCAGCATTTT.

The genes are TRBV5-1 and TRBJ2-7, with a weak D call TRBD2 (5 bases). V was shortened by 0 bases and J by 0 bases, with 13 bases between the two germline ends. CDR1 is SGHRS and CDR2 is YFSETQ in the germline V gene. This CDR3 is built from 16 residues. In DNA, the CDR3 is TGCGCCAGCAGCTTGGCCGGGATCAAACGCTCCTACGAGCAGTACTTC. Its translation: CASSLAGIKRSYEQYF.

There are a few counts of this clonotype. The chain employs TRBV7-9 and TRBJ1-2, with D unresolved. Germline CDR1 is SEHNR and CDR2 is FQNEAQ (reference sequence). V was shortened by 5 bases and J by 8 bases, with 9 bases between the two germline ends. This CDR3 spans 11 amino acids. The CDR3 DNA sequence: TGTGCCAGCAGCCCCGAGATGGGCTACACCTTC. It specifies CASSPEMGYTF.

The CDR3: CASSQTGVTEAFF. The DNA for the CDR3 is TGCGCCAGCAGCCAAACAGGGGTGACTGAAGCTTTCTTT. The chain couples TRBV4-3 to TRBJ1-1, with 7 bases fitting TRBD1. CDR1 LGHNA and CDR2 YSLEER come from the germline V gene. Trimming at V came to 2 bases and at J to 5 bases, leaving 2 bases not matched to a gene. The CDR3 has 13 amino acids.

The chain joins TRBV5-4 to TRBJ1-6; no clear D. In germline, CDR1 is SGHNT, CDR2 YYREEE (reference sequence). CDR3 size: 13 residues. Trimming took off 0 bases at V and 12 bases at J, with 10 bases between the two ends. In DNA form, the CDR3 reads TGTGCCAGCAGCTTGGGAGGTACTAAACCCCTCCACTTT. As protein: CASSLGGTKPLHF.